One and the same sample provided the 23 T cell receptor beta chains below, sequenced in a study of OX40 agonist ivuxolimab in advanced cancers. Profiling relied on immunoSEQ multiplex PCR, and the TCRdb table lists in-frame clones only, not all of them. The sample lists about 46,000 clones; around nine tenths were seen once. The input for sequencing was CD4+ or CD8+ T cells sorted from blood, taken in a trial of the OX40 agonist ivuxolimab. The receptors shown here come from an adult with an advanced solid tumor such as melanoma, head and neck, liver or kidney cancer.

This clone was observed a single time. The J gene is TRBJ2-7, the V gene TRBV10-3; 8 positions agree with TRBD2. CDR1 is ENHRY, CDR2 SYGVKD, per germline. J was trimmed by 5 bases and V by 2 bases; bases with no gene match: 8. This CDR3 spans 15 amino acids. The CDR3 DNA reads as TGTGCCATCAGTGAGCGGGGGGGAGTCCCCCACGAGCAGTACTTC. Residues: CAISERGGVPHEQYF.

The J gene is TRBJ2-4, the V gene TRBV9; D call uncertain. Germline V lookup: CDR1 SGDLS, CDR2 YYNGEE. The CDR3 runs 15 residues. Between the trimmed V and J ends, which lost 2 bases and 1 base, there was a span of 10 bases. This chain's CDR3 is CASSVSGSAKNIQYF. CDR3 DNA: TGTGCCAGCAGCGTGTCAGGCTCTGCCAAAAACATTCAGTACTTC.

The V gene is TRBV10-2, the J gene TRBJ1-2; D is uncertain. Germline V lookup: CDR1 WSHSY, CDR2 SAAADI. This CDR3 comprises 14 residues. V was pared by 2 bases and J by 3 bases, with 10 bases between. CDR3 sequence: CASSEVTLDYGYTF. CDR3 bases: TGCGCCAGCAGTGAGGTTACCCTTGACTATGGCTACACCTTC.

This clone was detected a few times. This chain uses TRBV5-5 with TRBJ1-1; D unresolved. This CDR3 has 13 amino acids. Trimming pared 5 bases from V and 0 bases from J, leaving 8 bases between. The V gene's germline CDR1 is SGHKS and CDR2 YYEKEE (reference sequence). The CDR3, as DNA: TGTGCCAGCAGATTAGACCTGAACACTGAAGCTTTCTTT. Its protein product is CASRLDLNTEAFF.

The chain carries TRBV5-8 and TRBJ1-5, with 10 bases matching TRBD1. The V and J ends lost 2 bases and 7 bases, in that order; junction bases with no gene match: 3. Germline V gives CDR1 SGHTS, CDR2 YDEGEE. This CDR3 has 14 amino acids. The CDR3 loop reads CASSFGTGAQPQHF. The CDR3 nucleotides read TGTGCCAGCAGCTTTGGGACAGGGGCACAGCCCCAGCATTTT.

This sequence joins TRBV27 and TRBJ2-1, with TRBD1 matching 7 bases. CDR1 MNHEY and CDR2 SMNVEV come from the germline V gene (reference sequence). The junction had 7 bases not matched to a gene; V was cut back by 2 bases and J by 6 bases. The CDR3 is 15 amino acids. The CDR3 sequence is CASSLDRVFGNEQFF. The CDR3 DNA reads TGTGCCAGCAGTTTAGACAGGGTGTTCGGCAATGAGCAGTTCTTC.

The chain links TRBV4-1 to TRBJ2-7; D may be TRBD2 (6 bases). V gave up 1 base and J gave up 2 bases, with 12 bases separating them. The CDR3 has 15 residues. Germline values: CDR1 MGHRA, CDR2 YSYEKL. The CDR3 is CASSQGWDWAYEQYF. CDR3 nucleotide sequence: TGCGCCAGCAGCCAAGGTTGGGACTGGGCCTACGAGCAGTACTTC.

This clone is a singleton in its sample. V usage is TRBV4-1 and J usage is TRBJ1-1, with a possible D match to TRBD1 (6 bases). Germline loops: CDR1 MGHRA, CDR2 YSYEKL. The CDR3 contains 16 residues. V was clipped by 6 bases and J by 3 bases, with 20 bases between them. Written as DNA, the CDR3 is TGCGCCAGCAGGGTTTTTCTGAGGGGGGGGTACACTGAAGCTTTCTTT. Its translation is CASRVFLRGGYTEAFF.

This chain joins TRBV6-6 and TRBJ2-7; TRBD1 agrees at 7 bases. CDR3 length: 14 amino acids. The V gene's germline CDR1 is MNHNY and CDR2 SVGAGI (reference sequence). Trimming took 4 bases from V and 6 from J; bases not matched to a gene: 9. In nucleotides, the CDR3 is TGTGCCAGCAGTTTGCAGACAGGGCCCCTCGAGCAGTACTTC. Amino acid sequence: CASSLQTGPLEQYF.

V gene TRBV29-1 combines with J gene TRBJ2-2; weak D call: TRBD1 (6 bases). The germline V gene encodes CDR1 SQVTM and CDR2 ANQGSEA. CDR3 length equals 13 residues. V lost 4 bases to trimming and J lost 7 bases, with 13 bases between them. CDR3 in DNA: TGCAGCGTTGGGGGGACATCTGTCGGGGAGCTGTTTTTT. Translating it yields CSVGGTSVGELFF.

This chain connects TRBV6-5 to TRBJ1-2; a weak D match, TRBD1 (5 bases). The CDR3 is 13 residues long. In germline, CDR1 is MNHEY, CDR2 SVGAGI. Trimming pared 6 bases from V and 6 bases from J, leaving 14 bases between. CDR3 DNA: TGTGCCAGCAGCCCCAGGACAACCGATGGCTACACCTTC. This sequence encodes CASSPRTTDGYTF.

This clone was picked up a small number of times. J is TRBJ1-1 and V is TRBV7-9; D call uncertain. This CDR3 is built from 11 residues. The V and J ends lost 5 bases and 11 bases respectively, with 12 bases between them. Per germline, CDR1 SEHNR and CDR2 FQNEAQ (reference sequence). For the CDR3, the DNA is TGTGCCAGCAGCGGCCGGACGAGGGCTTTCTTT. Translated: CASSGRTRAFF.

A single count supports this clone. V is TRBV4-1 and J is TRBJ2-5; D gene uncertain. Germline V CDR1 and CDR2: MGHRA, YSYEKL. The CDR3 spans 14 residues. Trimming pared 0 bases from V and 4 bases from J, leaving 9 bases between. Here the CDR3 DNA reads TGCGCCAGCAGCCAAGATCCGGCAGGAGAGACCCAGTACTTC. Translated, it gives CASSQDPAGETQYF.

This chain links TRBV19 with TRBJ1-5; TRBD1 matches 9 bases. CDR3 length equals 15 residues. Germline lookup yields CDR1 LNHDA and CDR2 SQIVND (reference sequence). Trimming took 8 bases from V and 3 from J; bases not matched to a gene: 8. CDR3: CASLRTGVINQPQHF. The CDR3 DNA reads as TGTGCCAGTTTAAGGACAGGGGTTATCAATCAGCCCCAGCATTTT. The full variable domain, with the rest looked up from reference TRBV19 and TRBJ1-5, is DGGITQSPKYLFRKEGQNVTLSCEQNLNHDAMYWYRQDPGQGLRLIYYSQIVNDFQKGDIAEGYSVSREKKESFPLTVTSAQKNPTAFYLCASLRTGVINQPQHFGDGTRLSIL.

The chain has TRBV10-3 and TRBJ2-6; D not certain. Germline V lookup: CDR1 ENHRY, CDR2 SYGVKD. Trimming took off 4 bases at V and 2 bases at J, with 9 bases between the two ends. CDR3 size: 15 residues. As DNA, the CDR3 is TGTGCCATCAGTGTCCCCACACCTGGGGCCAACGTCCTGACTTTC. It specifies CAISVPTPGANVLTF.

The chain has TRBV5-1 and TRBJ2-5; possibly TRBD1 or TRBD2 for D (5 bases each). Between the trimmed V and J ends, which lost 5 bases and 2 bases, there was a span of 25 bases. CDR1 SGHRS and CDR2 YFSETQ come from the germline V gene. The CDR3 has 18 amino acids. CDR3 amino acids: CASSSYPRDRELQETQYF. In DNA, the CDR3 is TGCGCCAGCAGTTCGTACCCCCGGGACCGAGAATTACAAGAGACCCAGTACTTC.

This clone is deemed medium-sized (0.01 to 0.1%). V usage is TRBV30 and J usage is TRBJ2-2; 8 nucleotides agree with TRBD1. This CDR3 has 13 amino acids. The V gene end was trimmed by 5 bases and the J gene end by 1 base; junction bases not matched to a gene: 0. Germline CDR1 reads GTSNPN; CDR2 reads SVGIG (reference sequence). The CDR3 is CAWDRGNTGELFF. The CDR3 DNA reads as TGTGCCTGGGACAGGGGGAACACCGGGGAGCTGTTTTTT.

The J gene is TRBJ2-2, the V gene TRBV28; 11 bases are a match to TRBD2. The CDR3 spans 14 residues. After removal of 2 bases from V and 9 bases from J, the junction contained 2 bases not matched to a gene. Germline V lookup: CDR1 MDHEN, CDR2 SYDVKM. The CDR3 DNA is TGTGCCAGCAGTTTAACTAGCGGGAGCCGGGAGCTGTTTTTT. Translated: CASSLTSGSRELFF.

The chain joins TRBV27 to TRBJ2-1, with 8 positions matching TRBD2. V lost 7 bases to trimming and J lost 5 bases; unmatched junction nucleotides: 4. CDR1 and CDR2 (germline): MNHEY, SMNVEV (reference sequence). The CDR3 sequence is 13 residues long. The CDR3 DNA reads TGTGCCAGCACCTTTAGCGGGAACAATGAGCAGTTCTTC. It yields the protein CASTFSGNNEQFF.

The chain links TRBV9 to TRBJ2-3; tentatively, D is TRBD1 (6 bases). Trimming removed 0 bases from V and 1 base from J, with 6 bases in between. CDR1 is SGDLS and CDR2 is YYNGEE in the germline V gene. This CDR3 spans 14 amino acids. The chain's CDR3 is CASSVEGGTDTQYF. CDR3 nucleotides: TGTGCCAGCAGCGTAGAGGGGGGCACAGATACGCAGTATTTT.

This CDR3 reads CASGLVFQPQHF. The CDR3, as DNA: TGTGCTAGTGGTTTGGTCTTTCAGCCCCAGCATTTT. The chain uses TRBV12-5 and TRBJ1-5; D is undetermined. The germline V gene has CDR1 LGHNT and CDR2 FRNRAP. Trimming removed 0 bases at V and 6 bases at J, with 3 bases between. The CDR3 is 12 amino acids.

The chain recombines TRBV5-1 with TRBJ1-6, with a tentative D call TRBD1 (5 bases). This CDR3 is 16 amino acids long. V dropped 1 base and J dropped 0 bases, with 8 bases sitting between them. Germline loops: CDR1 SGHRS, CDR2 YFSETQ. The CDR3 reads CASSLSRVSYNSPLHF. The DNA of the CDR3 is TGCGCCAGCAGCTTGAGCAGGGTCTCCTATAATTCACCCCTCCACTTT. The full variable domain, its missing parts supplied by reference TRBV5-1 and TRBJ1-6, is KAGVTQTPRYLIKTRGQQVTLSCSPISGHRSVSWYQQTPGQGLQFLFEYFSETQRNKGNFPGRFSGRQFSNSRSEMNVSTLELGDSALYLCASSLSRVSYNSPLHFGNGTRLTVT.

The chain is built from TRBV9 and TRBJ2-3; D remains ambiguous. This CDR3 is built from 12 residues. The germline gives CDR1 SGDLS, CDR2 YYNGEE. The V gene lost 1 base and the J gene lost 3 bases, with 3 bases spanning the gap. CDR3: CASSVSTDTQYF. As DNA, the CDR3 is TGTGCCAGCAGCGTATCTACAGATACGCAGTATTTT.